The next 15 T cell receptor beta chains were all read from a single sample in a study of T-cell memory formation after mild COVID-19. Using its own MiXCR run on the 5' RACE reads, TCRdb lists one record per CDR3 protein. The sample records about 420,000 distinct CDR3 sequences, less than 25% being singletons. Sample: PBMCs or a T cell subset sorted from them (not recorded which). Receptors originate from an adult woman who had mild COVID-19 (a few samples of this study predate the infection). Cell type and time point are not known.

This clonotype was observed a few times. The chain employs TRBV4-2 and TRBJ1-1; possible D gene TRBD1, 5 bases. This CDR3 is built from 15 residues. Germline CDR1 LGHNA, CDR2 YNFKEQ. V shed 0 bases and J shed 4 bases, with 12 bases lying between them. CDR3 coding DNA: TGTGCCAGCAGCCAAGACGGGGGGTTGAGCACTGAAGCTTTCTTT. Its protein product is CASSQDGGLSTEAFF.

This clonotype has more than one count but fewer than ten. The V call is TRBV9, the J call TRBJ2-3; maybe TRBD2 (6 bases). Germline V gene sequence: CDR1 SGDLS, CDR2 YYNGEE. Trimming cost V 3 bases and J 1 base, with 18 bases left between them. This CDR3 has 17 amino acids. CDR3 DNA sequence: TGTGCCAGCAGCGACCCCCTTTGGGACTCCCGCACAGATACGCAGTATTTT. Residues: CASSDPLWDSRTDTQYF.

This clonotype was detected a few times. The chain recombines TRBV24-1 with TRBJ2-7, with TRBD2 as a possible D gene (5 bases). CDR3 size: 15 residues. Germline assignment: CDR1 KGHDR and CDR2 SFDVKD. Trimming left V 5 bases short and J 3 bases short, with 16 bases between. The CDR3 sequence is CATSAWAAGSYEQYF. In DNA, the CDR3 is TGTGCCACCAGTGCGTGGGCCGCGGGCAGCTACGAGCAGTACTTC.

The CDR3 region is CASSDRDPNRYGYTF. The DNA for the CDR3 is TGTGCCAGCAGCGACAGGGATCCCAATCGTTATGGCTACACCTTC. The rearrangement links TRBV12-3 or TRBV12-4 to TRBJ1-2; 7 nucleotides agree with TRBD1. CDR3 length equals 15 residues. V trimming: 6 bases; J trimming: 5 bases; junction bases outside the gene matches: 12.

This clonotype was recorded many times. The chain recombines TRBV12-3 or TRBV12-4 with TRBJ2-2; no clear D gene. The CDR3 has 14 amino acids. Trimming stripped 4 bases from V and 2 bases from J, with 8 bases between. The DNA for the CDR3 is TGTGCCAGCAGTTCCTGGATAAACACCGGGGAGCTGTTTTTT. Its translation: CASSSWINTGELFF.

CDR3 protein: CASSLTGVGDEAFF. The CDR3 DNA sequence: TGTGCCAGCAGCTTAACGGGAGTGGGGGATGAAGCTTTCTTT. V gene TRBV7-3 combines with J gene TRBJ1-1, with D tentatively TRBD1 (5 bases). The CDR3 is 14 residues long. With 0 bases removed from V and 7 bases from J, the gap between germline ends came to 12 bases. Looked up from germline, CDR1 is SGHTA and CDR2 is FQGTGA.

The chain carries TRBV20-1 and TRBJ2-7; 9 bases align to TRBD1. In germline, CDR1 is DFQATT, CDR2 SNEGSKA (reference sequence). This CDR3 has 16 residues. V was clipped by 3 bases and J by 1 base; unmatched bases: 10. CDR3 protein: CSAREPGQGRSYEQYF. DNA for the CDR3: TGCAGTGCTAGGGAACCCGGACAGGGGCGATCCTACGAGCAGTACTTC.

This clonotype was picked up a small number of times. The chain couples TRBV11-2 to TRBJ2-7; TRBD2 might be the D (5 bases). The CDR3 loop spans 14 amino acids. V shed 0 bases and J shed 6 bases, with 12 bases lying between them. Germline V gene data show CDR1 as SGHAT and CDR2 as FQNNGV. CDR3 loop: CASSLDVSGSEQYF. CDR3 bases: TGTGCCAGCAGCTTAGATGTTTCGGGGTCCGAGCAGTACTTC.

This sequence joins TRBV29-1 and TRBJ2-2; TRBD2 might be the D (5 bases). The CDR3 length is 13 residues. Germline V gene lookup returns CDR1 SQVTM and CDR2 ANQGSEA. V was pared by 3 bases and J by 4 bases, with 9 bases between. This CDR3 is CSVDGVGTGELFF. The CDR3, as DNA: TGCAGCGTTGACGGGGTGGGCACCGGGGAGCTGTTTTTT.

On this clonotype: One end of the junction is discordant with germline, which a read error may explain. The CDR3 loop reads CASSQEVRQGPFLF. The CDR3 DNA follows: TGTGCCAGCAGCCAAGAAGTAAGACAGGGGCCCTTCCTCTTC. This chain uses TRBV3-1 with TRBJ1-2; 8 nucleotides line up with TRBD1. Germline lookup yields CDR1 LGHDT and CDR2 YNNKEL (reference sequence). The CDR3 runs to 14 residues.

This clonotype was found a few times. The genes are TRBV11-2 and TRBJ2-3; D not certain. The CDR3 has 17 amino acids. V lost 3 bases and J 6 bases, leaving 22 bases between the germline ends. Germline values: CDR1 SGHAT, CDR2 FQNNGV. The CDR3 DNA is TGTGCCAGCAGCTTTTCGGATTACTACCTTCCCCCTGATACGCAGTATTTT. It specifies CASSFSDYYLPPDTQYF.

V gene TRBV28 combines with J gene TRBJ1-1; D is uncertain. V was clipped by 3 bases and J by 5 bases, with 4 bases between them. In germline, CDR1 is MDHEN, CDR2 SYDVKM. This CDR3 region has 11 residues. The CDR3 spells CASSFLTEAFF. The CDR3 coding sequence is TGTGCCAGCAGTTTTTTGACTGAAGCTTTCTTT.

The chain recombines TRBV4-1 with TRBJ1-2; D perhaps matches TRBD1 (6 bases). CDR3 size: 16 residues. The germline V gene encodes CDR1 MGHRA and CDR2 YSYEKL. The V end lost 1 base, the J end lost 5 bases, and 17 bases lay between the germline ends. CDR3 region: CASSQGVARGGYGYTF. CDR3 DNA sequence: TGCGCCAGCAGCCAAGGTGTGGCCAGGGGAGGTTATGGCTACACCTTC.

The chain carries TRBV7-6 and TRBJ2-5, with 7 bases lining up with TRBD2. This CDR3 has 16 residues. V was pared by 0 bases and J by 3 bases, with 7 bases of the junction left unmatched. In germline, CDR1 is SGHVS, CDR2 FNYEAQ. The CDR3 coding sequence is TGTGCCAGCAGCTTAGCCGGACTAGTTATGAAAGAGACCCAGTACTTC. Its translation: CASSLAGLVMKETQYF.

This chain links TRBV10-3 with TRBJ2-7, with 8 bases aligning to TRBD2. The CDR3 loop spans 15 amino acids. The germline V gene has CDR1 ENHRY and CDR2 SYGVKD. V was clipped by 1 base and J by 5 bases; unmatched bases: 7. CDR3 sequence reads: CAISELLAGSDEQYF. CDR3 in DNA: TGTGCCATCAGTGAGTTATTAGCGGGAAGCGACGAGCAGTACTTC.